This T cell receptor beta chain was recovered during a study of T cells in localized non-small cell lung cancer. General study points: Adjacent uninvolved lung had the highest clonality, suggesting focused antigen responses. A raised T cell density in blood coincided with lengthier overall survival. As only one tumor region underwent sequencing, heterogeneity remains possible.

Note on this clone: Its antigen is still unknown.

Clones were read by immunoSEQ multiplex PCR, and TCRdb kept only the in-frame ones, dropping some. Of some 32,000 clones listed, roughly 94% are singletons. The CDR3 covers 13 residues. With 3 bases removed from V and 5 bases from J, the gap between germline ends came to 10 bases. Per the germline V gene, CDR1 is SGHTA and CDR2 is FQGNSA. This chain joins TRBV7-2 and TRBJ1-1; a weak D match, TRBD1 (5 bases). The receptor's source is a woman aged 35 to 75 with stage I lung adenocarcinoma. The source material was peripheral blood, sampled before any cancer treatment. The CDR3 sequence is CASSLRGRTEAFF. The CDR3 DNA sequence: TGTGCCAGCAGCTTGAGGGGCAGAACTGAAGCTTTCTTT.